This entry features one T cell receptor (beta chain) sequence. The authors reverse transcribed 0.5 to 1 ug RNA with random hexamers. An immunoSEQ multiplex PCR amplified TCR beta CDR3 over 54 Vbeta and 13 Jbeta. One entry per CDR3 protein, called by TCRdb with MiXCR from the immunoSEQ multiplex PCR reads. This table has roughly 180,000 distinct CDR3 sequences, around 96% appearing once. The data are from a study of CD8 T cells in Susac syndrome. The CDR3 loop spans 13 amino acids. Looked up from germline, CDR1 is MGHDK and CDR2 is SYGVNS. The V gene lost 7 bases and the J gene lost 0 bases, with 8 bases spanning the gap.

The chain employs TRBV25-1 and TRBJ2-3, with D tentatively TRBD2 (5 bases). Sequencing was carried out using CD4+ T cells from PBMCs. The source is a human donor in good health. The DNA of the CDR3 is TGTGCCAGCACCGGACTTAGCACAGATACGCAGTATTTT. This encodes CASTGLSTDTQYF.